The clone carrying this T cell receptor (beta chain) came up many times. The antigen is not known. The entry originates in a study of molecular identifiers for immune sequencing clone quantification. Isolation of naive CD8 T cells was achieved by sorting on a CD8+CD4-CCR7+CD45RA+ phenotype. Trimming stripped 3 bases from V and 4 bases from J, with 11 bases between. The CDR3 runs to 14 residues. Germline V gene lookup returns CDR1 LNHDA and CDR2 SQIVND (reference sequence). General observations from the study: Barcode collisions between identical TCR molecules could shrink estimates of highly expanded clone sizes.

Bulk TCR libraries used previously described methods and listed TCR primers. From the PCR reads, TCRdb called clonotypes with MiXCR, one entry per CDR3 protein. Of under 600,000 distinct CDR3 sequences listed, around 23% are singletons. Material for sequencing was naive CD8+ T cells from blood, with Jurkat cell RNA spiked in. Subset in this sample: FACS-sorted CD8+CD4-CCR7+CD45RA+ naive T cells. The J gene is TRBJ2-3, the V gene TRBV19; TRBD1 is a possible D gene (5 bases). This TCR came from a human donor in good health. Some libraries in this study had Jurkat cell RNA spiked in. The CDR3 spells CASSMGQAPDTQYF. The CDR3 DNA is TGTGCCAGTAGTATGGGGCAAGCGCCAGATACGCAGTATTTT.